The 17 T cell receptor beta chains below all came from one sample that was sequenced in a study of cytomegalovirus exposure and HLA in healthy donors. The primer mix had 60 Vbeta and 13 Jbeta primers. The protocol was immunoSEQ multiplex PCR, while the TCRdb copy is restricted to in-frame clones and leaves out a portion. Here the sample spans 150,000 to 200,000 clones, over 65% being singletons. Sequenced: PBMCs. The receptors originated from a young man in good health and CMV-seropositive.

This clone was counted a few times. The chain carries TRBV18 and TRBJ1-1; 10 bases align to TRBD1. V dropped 6 bases and J dropped 7; count of bases not matched to a gene: 14. The germline CDR1 and CDR2 sequences are KGHSH and LQKENI. CDR3 length: 16 residues. CDR3 loop: CASSLSPGQGTGEAFF. The CDR3 DNA reads TGTGCCAGCTCCCTCTCACCGGGACAGGGGACGGGTGAAGCTTTCTTT.

This clone showed up just a few times. The chain combines TRBV20-1 with TRBJ1-2; D ambiguous. There are 11 residues in the CDR3. The germline V and J ends were trimmed by 8 bases and 6 bases, with 13 bases remaining between them. Germline V gene lookup returns CDR1 DFQATT and CDR2 SNEGSKA (reference sequence). The CDR3 bases are TGCAGTCCGAGGTTGGGAGATGGCTACACCTTC. Translation: CSPRLGDGYTF.

This chain connects TRBV6-4 to TRBJ2-1, with 10 nucleotides matching TRBD2. Germline trimming cut 1 base from V and 10 bases from J; bases unmatched to any gene: 7. The CDR3 has 15 amino acids. Germline CDR1 and CDR2: MRHNA and SNTAGT. As DNA, the CDR3 is TGTGCCAGCAGTGACTGGGCTAGCGGGAGACAGGAGCAGTTCTTC. This encodes CASSDWASGRQEQFF.

This clone was seen a few times. V gene TRBV27 combines with J gene TRBJ1-5; 7 nucleotides line up with TRBD1. From germline, CDR1 is MNHEY and CDR2 SMNVEV (reference sequence). V was clipped by 2 bases and J by 7 bases; unmatched bases: 5. The CDR3 covers 14 residues. The DNA for the CDR3 is TGTGCCAGCAGTTTACAGGGGGGTGGACAGCCCCAGCATTTT. Its translation: CASSLQGGGQPQHF.

The chain links TRBV27 to TRBJ1-5; D unresolved. CDR1 is MNHEY and CDR2 is SMNVEV in the germline V gene (reference sequence). CDR3 size: 14 residues. Trimming pared 8 bases from V and 4 bases from J, leaving 15 bases between. The CDR3 reads CASGRSGENQPQHF. CDR3 in DNA: TGTGCCAGCGGGAGGAGTGGGGAAAATCAGCCCCAGCATTTT.

The CDR3 loop reads CASSLWTGGANTEAFF. The CDR3 bases are TGTGCCAGCAGTTTATGGACAGGGGGCGCGAACACTGAAGCTTTCTTT. This chain connects TRBV27 to TRBJ1-1; TRBD1 aligns across 11 bases. Germline CDR1 and CDR2: MNHEY and SMNVEV (reference sequence). The CDR3 has 16 residues. Germline trimming cut 1 base from V and 1 base from J; bases unmatched to any gene: 2.

The chain carries TRBV27 and TRBJ2-3; 11 nucleotides align to TRBD2. Germline V gene data show CDR1 as MNHEY and CDR2 as SMNVEV (reference sequence). CDR3 size: 16 residues. With V trimmed by 3 bases and J by 5 bases, 7 bases remained unmatched. The CDR3 sequence: CASSLGLAALGDTQYF. The CDR3 DNA follows: TGTGCCAGCAGTTTGGGACTAGCGGCCCTCGGAGATACGCAGTATTTT.

The genes are TRBV11-2 and TRBJ1-4; possibly TRBD1 for D (5 bases). V was shortened by 5 bases and J by 7 bases, with 17 bases between the two germline ends. The CDR3 sequence is 15 residues long. Germline assignment: CDR1 SGHAT and CDR2 FQNNGV. The CDR3 DNA reads as TGTGCCAGCAGCCCACAGGCCGGTCAGGGTGAAAAACTGTTTTTT. This sequence encodes CASSPQAGQGEKLFF.

The chain combines TRBV15 with TRBJ2-3, with D perhaps TRBD2 (7 bases). Germline CDR1 and CDR2: LNHNV and YYDKDF (reference sequence). This CDR3 has 16 amino acids. V dropped 2 bases and J dropped 2 bases, with 14 bases sitting between them. In DNA form, the CDR3 reads TGTGCCACCAGCAGACTGGGGGCGGGGGTCACAGATACGCAGTATTTT. This gives the protein CATSRLGAGVTDTQYF.

The chain links TRBV2 to TRBJ2-3; a weak D match, TRBD2 (7 bases). The CDR3 spans 17 residues. Germline assignment: CDR1 SNHLY and CDR2 FYNNEI. Trimming removed 4 bases from V and 3 bases from J, with 20 bases in between. CDR3 sequence reads: CASSAPWEGGNTDTQYF. The DNA of the CDR3 is TGTGCCAGCAGTGCACCCTGGGAGGGGGGTAATACAGATACGCAGTATTTT.

V and J are TRBV6-6 and TRBJ1-1; D not resolved. The germline V gene has CDR1 MNHNY and CDR2 SVGAGI (reference sequence). The CDR3 runs to 15 residues. The V gene lost 6 bases and the J gene lost 2 bases, with 16 bases spanning the gap. The DNA of the CDR3 is TGTGCCAGCAGGCCCCCCCTCGGGAGTAACACTGAAGCTTTCTTT. Translated: CASRPPLGSNTEAFF.

V gene TRBV4-1 combines with J gene TRBJ1-2; TRBD1 is a possible D gene (5 bases). V lost 0 bases and J lost 5, with 13 bases in between. Germline loops: CDR1 MGHRA, CDR2 YSYEKL. The CDR3 contains 15 residues. CDR3 sequence reads: CASSQEWQGGYGYTF. The CDR3 DNA reads TGCGCCAGCAGCCAAGAGTGGCAGGGAGGGTATGGCTACACCTTC.

The gene calls are TRBV13 and TRBJ2-7; D is perhaps TRBD2 (5 bases). The germline V gene has CDR1 PRHDT and CDR2 FYEKMQ (reference sequence). The CDR3 sequence is 14 residues long. Between the trimmed V and J ends, which lost 2 bases and 4 bases, there was a span of 12 bases. Here the CDR3 DNA reads TGTGCCAGCAGCTTAAGTAGCGCGTTATACGAGCAGTACGTC. Encoded protein: CASSLSSALYEQYV.

This clone appeared once. The rearrangement joins TRBV7-9 to TRBJ2-5, with 12 bases aligning to TRBD2. Germline CDR1 SEHNR, CDR2 FQNEAQ (reference sequence). This CDR3 spans 14 amino acids. Unmatched junction bases numbered 3, after V lost 5 bases and J lost 5 bases. Written as DNA, the CDR3 is TGTGCCAGCAGCGCAGGACTAGCGGGGGAGACCCAGTACTTC. It specifies CASSAGLAGETQYF.

The rearrangement joins TRBV11-2 to TRBJ1-2; TRBD1 matches at 11 bases. CDR1 and CDR2 from the germline V gene are SGHAT and FQNNGV. V trimming: 4 bases; J trimming: 5 bases; junction bases outside the gene matches: 6. The CDR3 loop spans 15 amino acids. CDR3 bases: TGTGCCAGCAGCTCGGTCCGGGACAGGGGGTATGGCTACACCTTC. It codes for CASSSVRDRGYGYTF.

This chain joins TRBV29-1 and TRBJ2-1; 7 bases match TRBD1. This CDR3 region has 14 residues. From germline, CDR1 is SQVTM and CDR2 ANQGSEA. The J segment lost 2 bases and the V segment lost 4 bases, leaving 5 bases of the junction unmatched. CDR3 DNA sequence: TGCAGCGTTGTTTGGGACAGACCCTACAATGAGCAGTTCTTC. Its protein is CSVVWDRPYNEQFF.

V gene TRBV5-1 combines with J gene TRBJ2-2; 8 bases line up with TRBD1. Trimming at V came to 0 bases and at J to 1 base, leaving 2 bases not matched to a gene. The germline gives CDR1 SGHRS, CDR2 YFSETQ. There are 16 residues in the CDR3. Here the CDR3 reads CASSLVGQVNTGELFF. The CDR3 nucleotides read TGCGCCAGCAGCTTGGTGGGACAGGTGAACACCGGGGAGCTGTTTTTT.